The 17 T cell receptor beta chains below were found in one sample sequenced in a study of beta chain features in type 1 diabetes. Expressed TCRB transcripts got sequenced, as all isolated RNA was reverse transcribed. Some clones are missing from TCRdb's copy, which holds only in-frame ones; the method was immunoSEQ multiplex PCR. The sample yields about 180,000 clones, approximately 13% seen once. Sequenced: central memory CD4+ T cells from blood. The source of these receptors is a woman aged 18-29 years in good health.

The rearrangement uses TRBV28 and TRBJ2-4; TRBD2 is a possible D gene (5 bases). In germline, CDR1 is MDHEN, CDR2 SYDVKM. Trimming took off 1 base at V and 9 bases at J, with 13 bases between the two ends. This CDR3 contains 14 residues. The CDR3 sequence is CASSLSSRRGIQYF. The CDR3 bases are TGTGCCAGCAGTTTATCGTCACGTCGGGGCATTCAGTACTTC.

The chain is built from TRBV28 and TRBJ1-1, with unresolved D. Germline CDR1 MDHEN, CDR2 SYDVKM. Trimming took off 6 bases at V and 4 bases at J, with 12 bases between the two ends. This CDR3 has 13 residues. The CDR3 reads CASSLAVGTEAFF. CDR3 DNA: TGTGCCAGCAGCTTAGCGGTGGGCACTGAAGCTTTCTTT.

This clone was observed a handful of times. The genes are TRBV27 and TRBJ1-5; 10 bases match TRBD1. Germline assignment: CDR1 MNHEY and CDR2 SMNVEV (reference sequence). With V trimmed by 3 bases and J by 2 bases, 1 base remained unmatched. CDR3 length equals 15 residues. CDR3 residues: CASSLGQGRNQPQHF. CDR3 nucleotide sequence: TGTGCCAGCAGTTTGGGACAGGGGCGCAATCAGCCCCAGCATTTT.

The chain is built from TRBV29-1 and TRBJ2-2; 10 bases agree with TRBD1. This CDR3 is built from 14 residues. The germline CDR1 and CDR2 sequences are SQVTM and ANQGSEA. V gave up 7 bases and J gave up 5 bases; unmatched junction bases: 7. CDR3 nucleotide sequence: TGCAGCGCACTAAGGGACAGGGGAACCGGGGAGCTGTTTTTT. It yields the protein CSALRDRGTGELFF.

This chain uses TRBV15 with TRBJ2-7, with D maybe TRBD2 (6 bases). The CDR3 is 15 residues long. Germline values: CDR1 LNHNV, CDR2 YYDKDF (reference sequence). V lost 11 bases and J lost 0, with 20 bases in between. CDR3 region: CASIGQRVSSYEQYF. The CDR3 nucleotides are TGTGCCTCAATTGGGCAGCGGGTTAGCTCCTACGAGCAGTACTTC.

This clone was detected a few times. This CDR3 reads CASSPSGVKNTEAFF. The CDR3 bases are TGTGCCAGCAGCCCATCGGGGGTTAAGAACACTGAAGCTTTCTTT. This chain uses TRBV14 with TRBJ1-1, with D maybe TRBD1 (5 bases). The CDR3 is 15 amino acids. The V end was cut by 4 bases, the J end by 1 base, with 13 bases between. CDR1 is SGHDN and CDR2 is FVKESK in the germline V gene.

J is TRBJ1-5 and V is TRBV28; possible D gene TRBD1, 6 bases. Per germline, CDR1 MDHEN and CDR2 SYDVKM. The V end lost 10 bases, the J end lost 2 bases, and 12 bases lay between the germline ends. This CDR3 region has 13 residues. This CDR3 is CATTGLRNQPQHF. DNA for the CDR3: TGTGCCACTACAGGGTTGCGCAATCAGCCCCAGCATTTT.

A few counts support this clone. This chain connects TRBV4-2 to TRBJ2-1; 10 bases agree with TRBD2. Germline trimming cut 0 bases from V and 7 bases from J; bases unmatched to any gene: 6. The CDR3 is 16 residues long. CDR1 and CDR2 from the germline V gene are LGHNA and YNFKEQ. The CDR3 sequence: CASSQDPAGGRNEQFF. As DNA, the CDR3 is TGTGCCAGCAGCCAAGATCCAGCGGGAGGGCGAAATGAGCAGTTCTTC.

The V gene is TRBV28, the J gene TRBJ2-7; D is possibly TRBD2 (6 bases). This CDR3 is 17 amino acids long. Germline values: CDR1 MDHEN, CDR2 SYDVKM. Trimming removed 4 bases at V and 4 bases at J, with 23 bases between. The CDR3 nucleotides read TGTGCCAGCAGTTCCCCTCAACCGGGCAGCGGGTGGTACGAGCAGTACTTC. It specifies CASSSPQPGSGWYEQYF. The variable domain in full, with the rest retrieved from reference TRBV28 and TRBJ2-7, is DVKVTQSSRYLVKRTGEKVFLECVQDMDHENMFWYRQDPGLGLRLIYFSYDVKMKEKGDIPEGYSVSREKKERFSLILESASTNQTSMYLCASSSPQPGSGWYEQYFGPGTRLTVT.

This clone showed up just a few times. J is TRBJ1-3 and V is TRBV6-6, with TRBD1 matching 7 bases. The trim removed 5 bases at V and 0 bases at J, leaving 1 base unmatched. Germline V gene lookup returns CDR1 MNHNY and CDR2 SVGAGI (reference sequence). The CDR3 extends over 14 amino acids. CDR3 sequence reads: CASSRQGSGNTIYF. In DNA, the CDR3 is TGTGCCAGCAGTAGACAGGGCTCTGGAAACACCATATATTTT.

The CDR3 loop reads CASSVEPSGETQYF. In DNA, the CDR3 is TGTGCCAGCAGCGTAGAACCTTCGGGGGAGACCCAGTACTTC. This rearrangement joins TRBV9 to TRBJ2-5; D perhaps matches TRBD2 (5 bases). Germline V gene lookup returns CDR1 SGDLS and CDR2 YYNGEE. Trimming removed 0 bases from V and 5 bases from J, with 11 bases in between. The CDR3 is 14 residues long.

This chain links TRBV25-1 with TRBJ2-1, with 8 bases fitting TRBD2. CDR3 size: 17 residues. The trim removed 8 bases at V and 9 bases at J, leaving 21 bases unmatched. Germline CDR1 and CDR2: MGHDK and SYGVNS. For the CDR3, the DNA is TGTGCCAGCGCCCCCCTCCAAATAGCGGGAACGTTGGCTGAGCAGTTCTTC. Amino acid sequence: CASAPLQIAGTLAEQFF.

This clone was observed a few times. In DNA, the CDR3 is TGTGCCAGCAGCGTAGGAGCGGGAGTGGGGGAGACCCAGTACTTC. This sequence encodes CASSVGAGVGETQYF. The chain links TRBV9 to TRBJ2-5; the match to TRBD2 covers 8 bases. The J segment lost 5 bases and the V segment lost 0 bases, leaving 6 bases of the junction unmatched. Germline CDR1 and CDR2: SGDLS and YYNGEE. The CDR3 spans 15 residues.

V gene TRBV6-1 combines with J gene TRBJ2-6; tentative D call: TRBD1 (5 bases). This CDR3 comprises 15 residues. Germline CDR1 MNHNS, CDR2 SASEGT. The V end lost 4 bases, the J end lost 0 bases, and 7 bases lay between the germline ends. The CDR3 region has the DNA TGTGCCAGCAGTGGAGACAGCTCTGGGGCCAACGTCCTGACTTTC. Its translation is CASSGDSSGANVLTF.

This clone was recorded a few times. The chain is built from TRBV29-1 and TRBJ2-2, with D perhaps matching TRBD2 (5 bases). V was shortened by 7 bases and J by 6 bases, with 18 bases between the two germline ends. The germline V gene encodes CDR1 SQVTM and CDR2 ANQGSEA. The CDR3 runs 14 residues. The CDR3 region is CSALLVGSPGELFF. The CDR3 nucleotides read TGCAGCGCCCTCCTGGTGGGGAGTCCCGGGGAGCTGTTTTTT.

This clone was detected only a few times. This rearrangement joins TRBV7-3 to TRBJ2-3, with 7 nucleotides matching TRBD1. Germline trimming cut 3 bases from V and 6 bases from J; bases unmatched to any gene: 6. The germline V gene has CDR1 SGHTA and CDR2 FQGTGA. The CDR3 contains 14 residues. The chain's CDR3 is CASSFTLQGDTQYF. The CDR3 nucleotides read TGTGCCAGCAGCTTTACCTTACAGGGGGATACGCAGTATTTT. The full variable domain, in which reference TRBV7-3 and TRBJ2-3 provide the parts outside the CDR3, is GAGVSQTPSNKVTEKGKYVELRCDPISGHTALYWYRQSLGQGPEFLIYFQGTGAADDSGLPNDRFFAVRPEGSVSTLKIQRTERGDSAVYLCASSFTLQGDTQYFGPGTRLTVL.

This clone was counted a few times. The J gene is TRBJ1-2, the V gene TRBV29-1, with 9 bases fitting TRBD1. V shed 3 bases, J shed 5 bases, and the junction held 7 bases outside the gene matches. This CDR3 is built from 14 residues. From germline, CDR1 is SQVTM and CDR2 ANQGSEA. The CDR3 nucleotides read TGCAGCGTTGAGAACACAGGGGGCGCGTATGGCTACACCTTC. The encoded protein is CSVENTGGAYGYTF.